Below, one TCR beta chain is given with its context. Its antigen is unknown. The whole isolated RNA underwent reverse transcription, so sequencing captured expressed TCRB transcripts. The assay was immunoSEQ multiplex PCR, and TCRdb's table has in-frame clones only and misses some. The sample yields fewer than 55,000 clones, roughly 39% seen once. This sample is part of a study of beta chain features in type 1 diabetes. Germline V CDR1 and CDR2: MDHEN, SYDVKM. This CDR3 contains 16 residues. Trimming cost V 8 bases and J 2 bases; bases outside gene matches: 14. Study results and caveats: Healthy donors had naive, central memory and Treg TCRB repertoires that appeared less similar than those seen among patients. Significant though moderate, a shortening of TCRB CDR3s appeared in all four CD4+ subsets of Type 1 diabetes patients.

The chain links TRBV28 to TRBJ2-7; 8 nucleotides agree with TRBD2. The origin of this receptor is a man aged 25-45 years with type 1 diabetes. The sequenced sample was Tregs from blood. CDR3 sequence reads: CASVSVGRAGTYEQYF. CDR3 nucleotides: TGTGCCAGCGTCTCCGTCGGGAGGGCTGGTACCTACGAGCAGTACTTC. The entire variable domain, with the rest obtained from reference TRBV28 and TRBJ2-7, is as follows: DVKVTQSSRYLVKRTGEKVFLECVQDMDHENMFWYRQDPGLGLRLIYFSYDVKMKEKGDIPEGYSVSREKKERFSLILESASTNQTSMYLCASVSVGRAGTYEQYFGPGTRLTVT.